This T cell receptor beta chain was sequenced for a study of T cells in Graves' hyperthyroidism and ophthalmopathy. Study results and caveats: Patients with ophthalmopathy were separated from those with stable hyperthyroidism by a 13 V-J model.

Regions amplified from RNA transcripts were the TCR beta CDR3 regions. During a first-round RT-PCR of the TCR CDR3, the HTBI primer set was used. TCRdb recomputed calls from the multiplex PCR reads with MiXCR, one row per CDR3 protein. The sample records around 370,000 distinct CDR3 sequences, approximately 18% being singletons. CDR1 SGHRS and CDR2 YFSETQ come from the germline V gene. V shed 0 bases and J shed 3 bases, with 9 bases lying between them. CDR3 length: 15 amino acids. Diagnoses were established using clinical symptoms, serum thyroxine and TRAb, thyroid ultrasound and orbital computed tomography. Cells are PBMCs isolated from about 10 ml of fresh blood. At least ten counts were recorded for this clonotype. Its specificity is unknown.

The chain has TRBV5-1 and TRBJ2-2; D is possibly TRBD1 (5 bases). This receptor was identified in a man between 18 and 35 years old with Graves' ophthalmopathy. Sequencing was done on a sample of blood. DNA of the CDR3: TGCGCCAGCAGCTTGGTCCCCAGGGACACCGGGGAGCTGTTTTTT. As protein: CASSLVPRDTGELFF.